Sequencing of this T cell receptor beta chain was carried out in a study of blood T cell repertoires in COVID-19. Whole-study context: Sources were T cells, B-cell-depleted T cells, or PBMCs; the material itself was cDNA or gDNA.

A Seattle source enrolled patients during active infection and followed them longitudinally. With 0 bases removed from V and 7 bases from J, the gap between germline ends came to 13 bases. The CDR3 extends over 14 amino acids. The V gene's germline CDR1 is LGHNA and CDR2 YSLEER. Assay used: immunoSEQ multiplex PCR; TCRdb lists only in-frame clones, some missing. The table records about 240,000 clones, more than 80% of them present only once. This sequence joins TRBV4-3 and TRBJ2-7; possible D gene TRBD2, 5 bases. Sequencing input: peripheral blood. This clonotype originated in a woman of 80 years or more with COVID-19, enrolled during active disease. The CDR3 DNA is TGCGCCAGCAGCCAAGATGCCCTAGCCAGGGAGCAGTACTTC. This codes for CASSQDALAREQYF.